A single sample is the source of the 18 T cell receptor beta chains below, sequenced in a study of control samples from healthy donors and cancer patients. Only in-frame clones appear in the TCRdb table, and some are missing; sequencing was by immunoSEQ multiplex PCR. The repertoire consists of over 100,000 clones, with around 89% occurring once and the leading ten covering approximately 3.2%. Sequencing input: blood. The source is a man aged 35 to 55 in good health.

This clone was seen only once. This chain joins TRBV4-3 and TRBJ2-7; D gene unclear. Germline V gene data show CDR1 as LGHNA and CDR2 as YSLEER. The CDR3 length is 15 residues. Trimming took off 1 base at V and 3 bases at J, with 13 bases between the two ends. CDR3 coding DNA: TGCGCCAGCAGCCAAGGGCCCGGGCAACACTACGAGCAGTACTTC. Encoded protein: CASSQGPGQHYEQYF.

This clone was observed a single time. V usage is TRBV27 and J usage is TRBJ1-6; D is undetermined. This CDR3 region has 17 residues. Germline CDR1 MNHEY, CDR2 SMNVEV (reference sequence). V was clipped by 0 bases and J by 0 bases, with 9 bases between them. The CDR3 DNA follows: TGTGCCAGCAGTTTATCGATCCTGAGCTCCTATAATTCACCCCTCCACTTT. Amino acids: CASSLSILSSYNSPLHF.

The CDR3 spells CASSSRSLGTDTQYF. The CDR3 region has the DNA TGCGCCAGCAGCTCGCGGTCCCTGGGGACAGATACGCAGTATTTT. The chain uses TRBV5-1 and TRBJ2-3; the D is unclear. V lost 3 bases, J lost 3 bases, and 14 bases lay in between. This CDR3 is built from 15 residues. Per the germline V gene, CDR1 is SGHRS and CDR2 is YFSETQ.

The rearrangement joins TRBV7-3 to TRBJ2-1; 8 bases align to TRBD2. J gave up 2 bases and V 2 bases, and 2 bases lay outside the gene matches. Looked up from germline, CDR1 is SGHTA and CDR2 is FQGTGA. This CDR3 spans 15 amino acids. The CDR3 bases are TGTGCCAGCAGCTTAGGCGGGGGGCCCTACAATGAGCAGTTCTTC. Its translation: CASSLGGGPYNEQFF.

The V and J genes are TRBV5-6 and TRBJ2-2; D is uncertain. V was shortened by 4 bases and J by 3 bases, with 16 bases between the two germline ends. CDR3 length: 16 amino acids. Germline V CDR1 and CDR2: SGHDT, YYEEEE. CDR3 in amino acids: CASSLLLTSDTGELFF. CDR3 in DNA: TGTGCCAGCAGCCTCCTCTTAACCTCCGACACCGGGGAGCTGTTTTTT.

V usage is TRBV3-1 (or the pseudogene TRBV3-2) and J usage is TRBJ2-4, with 8 bases matching TRBD2. The V and J ends lost 2 bases and 1 base, in that order; junction bases with no gene match: 7. The CDR3 has 17 residues. The germline V gene has CDR1 LGHDT and CDR2 YNNKEL (reference sequence). The CDR3 loop reads CASSQKDGGAAKNIQYF. The CDR3 DNA reads as TGTGCCAGCAGCCAAAAGGACGGGGGGGCCGCCAAAAACATTCAGTACTTC.

The DNA of the CDR3 is TGTGCCAGCAGTTACCACAGGGGGTCCGCACCCCTCCACTTT. This codes for CASSYHRGSAPLHF. The chain is built from TRBV6-2 or TRBV6-3 and TRBJ1-6; 8 nucleotides agree with TRBD1. Trimming at V came to 2 bases and at J to 11 bases, leaving 5 bases not matched to a gene. The CDR3 runs to 14 residues. In germline, CDR1 is MNHEY, CDR2 SVGEGT.

This chain links TRBV10-1 with TRBJ1-2; 9 bases fit TRBD1. This CDR3 has 13 residues. Germline V gene sequence: CDR1 WNHNN, CDR2 SYGVQD (reference sequence). After removal of 6 bases from V and 6 bases from J, the junction contained 5 bases not matched to a gene. Here the CDR3 reads CASSRDRVNGYTF. The CDR3 DNA follows: TGCGCCAGCAGCCGGGACAGGGTGAATGGCTACACCTTC.

The V and J genes are TRBV25-1 and TRBJ1-6, with D uncertain. The V end was cut by 4 bases, the J end by 3 bases, with 16 bases between. The CDR3 is made up of 17 amino acids. CDR1 and CDR2 from the germline V gene are MGHDK and SYGVNS. As DNA, the CDR3 is TGTGCCAGCAGTGTTGGGGAGGGAAAAGACTATAATTCACCCCTCCACTTT. Translation: CASSVGEGKDYNSPLHF.

This clone appeared a single time. The sample carries other DNA sequences with the same CDR3. V usage is TRBV30 and J usage is TRBJ1-6; no clear D. The CDR3 is 11 residues long. In germline, CDR1 is GTSNPN, CDR2 SVGIG (reference sequence). V was pared by 0 bases and J by 7 bases, with 1 base between. This chain's CDR3 is CAWSVNSPLHF. Here the CDR3 DNA reads TGTGCCTGGAGTGTAAATTCACCCCTCCACTTT.

This rearrangement joins TRBV2 to TRBJ1-2; 8 nucleotides agree with TRBD1. The CDR3 length is 14 residues. CDR1 is SNHLY, CDR2 FYNNEI, per germline. After removal of 4 bases from V and 3 bases from J, the junction contained 4 bases not matched to a gene. In DNA, the CDR3 is TGTGCCAGCAGTGTGGGACAGGAGTACTATGGCTACACCTTC. Amino acid sequence: CASSVGQEYYGYTF.

The chain uses TRBV4-1 and TRBJ1-5; D is ambiguous. In germline, CDR1 is MGHRA, CDR2 YSYEKL. V was shortened by 0 bases and J by 1 base, with 13 bases between the two germline ends. This CDR3 has 17 amino acids. CDR3 sequence reads: CASSQDVGRWSNQPQHF. CDR3 bases: TGCGCCAGCAGCCAAGATGTGGGGAGGTGGAGCAATCAGCCCCAGCATTTT.

This clone was detected only a few times. The V call is TRBV18, the J call TRBJ2-6; D gene unclear. The CDR3 is 16 amino acids. V shed 3 bases and J shed 0 bases, with 9 bases lying between them. Germline loops: CDR1 KGHSH, CDR2 LQKENI. The CDR3 reads CASSPSLSSGANVLTF. The CDR3 DNA sequence: TGTGCCAGCTCACCGAGTTTATCCTCTGGGGCCAACGTCCTGACTTTC.

The chain links TRBV5-5 to TRBJ1-5; perhaps TRBD1 as D (5 bases). The CDR3 is 15 amino acids. V was trimmed by 0 bases and J by 3 bases, leaving 10 bases between them. The germline gives CDR1 SGHKS, CDR2 YYEKEE (reference sequence). DNA for the CDR3: TGTGCCAGCAGCTTGGCCACAGGAGTCAATCAGCCCCAGCATTTT. The encoded protein is CASSLATGVNQPQHF.

The chain joins TRBV19 to TRBJ1-6, with D unresolved. Between the trimmed V and J ends, which lost 7 bases and 7 bases, there was a span of 8 bases. This CDR3 spans 12 amino acids. Germline V gives CDR1 LNHDA, CDR2 SQIVND (reference sequence). The CDR3 DNA sequence: TGTGCCAGTAAGCTGGGCAATTCACCCCTCCACTTT. Protein: CASKLGNSPLHF.

The chain is built from TRBV2 and TRBJ2-2; 9 nucleotides agree with TRBD2. The CDR3 is 16 residues long. Losses at the gene ends were 7 bases for V and 7 bases for J; bases not matched to a gene: 13. In germline, CDR1 is SNHLY, CDR2 FYNNEI. CDR3: CASTREPGLAIGELFF. CDR3 bases: TGTGCCAGCACCCGAGAACCGGGACTAGCAATCGGGGAGCTGTTTTTT. The full variable domain, completed using reference TRBV2 and TRBJ2-2, is EPEVTQTPSHQVTQMGQEVILRCVPISNHLYFYWYRQILGQKVEFLVSFYNNEISEKSEIFDDQFSVERPDGSNFTLKIRSTKLEDSAMYFCASTREPGLAIGELFFGEGSRLTVL.

The rearrangement joins TRBV19 to TRBJ1-3; D gene ambiguous. V was trimmed by 7 bases and J by 0 bases, leaving 19 bases between them. The germline V gene encodes CDR1 LNHDA and CDR2 SQIVND (reference sequence). This CDR3 has 17 residues. CDR3 loop: CASKPEVKTGSGNTIYF. CDR3 DNA: TGTGCCAGTAAACCGGAGGTTAAAACGGGCTCTGGAAACACCATATATTTT.

J is TRBJ1-6 and V is TRBV14; D gene uncertain. This CDR3 region has 15 residues. Germline V gene lookup returns CDR1 SGHDN and CDR2 FVKESK. The germline V and J ends were trimmed by 4 bases and 4 bases, with 11 bases remaining between them. The CDR3 sequence is CASSPPGLYNSPLHF. The CDR3 region has the DNA TGTGCCAGCAGCCCTCCGGGGTTGTATAATTCACCCCTCCACTTT.